The sequence of this T cell receptor (beta chain) was determined in a study of OX40 agonist ivuxolimab in advanced cancers. The wider study: Every 2 weeks, patients got intravenous ivuxolimab at one of six dose levels (0.01-10 mg/kg). Three patients got partial responses; one had hepatocellular carcinoma and two had cutaneous melanoma.

In this sample, this clone turned up a few times. Antigen specificity is unknown. The CDR3 has 13 residues. V lost 0 bases, J lost 10 bases, and 10 bases lay in between. CDR1 is MNHNY and CDR2 is SVGAGI in the germline V gene (reference sequence). Clones were read by immunoSEQ multiplex PCR, and TCRdb kept only the in-frame ones, dropping some. Altogether 30,000 to 35,000 clones are present, roughly nine tenths being singletons, with the ten largest covering 36%. Whole-study results and caveats: In general, CD8+ T cells held more expanded clones than CD4+ did, on average.

The sequencing used CD4+ or CD8+ T cells sorted from blood, collected in a trial of the OX40 agonist ivuxolimab. The V gene is TRBV6-6, the J gene TRBJ2-1; D remains ambiguous. This sequence originates from an adult with an advanced solid tumor such as melanoma, head and neck, liver or kidney cancer. CDR3 bases: TGTGCCAGCAGTTACTCGGACGTTGCGGAGCAGTTCTTC. As protein: CASSYSDVAEQFF.